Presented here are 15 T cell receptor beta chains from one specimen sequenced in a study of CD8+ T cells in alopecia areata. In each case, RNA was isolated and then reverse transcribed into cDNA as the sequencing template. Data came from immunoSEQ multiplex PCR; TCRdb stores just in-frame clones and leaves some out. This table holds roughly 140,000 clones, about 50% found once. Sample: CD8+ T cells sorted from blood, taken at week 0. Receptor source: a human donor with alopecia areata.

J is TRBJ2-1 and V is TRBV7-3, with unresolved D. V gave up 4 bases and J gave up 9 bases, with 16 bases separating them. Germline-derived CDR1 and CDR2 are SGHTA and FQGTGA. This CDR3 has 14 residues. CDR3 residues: CASSSNSLGGEQFF. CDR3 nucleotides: TGTGCCAGCAGCTCAAACAGCTTGGGCGGTGAGCAGTTCTTC.

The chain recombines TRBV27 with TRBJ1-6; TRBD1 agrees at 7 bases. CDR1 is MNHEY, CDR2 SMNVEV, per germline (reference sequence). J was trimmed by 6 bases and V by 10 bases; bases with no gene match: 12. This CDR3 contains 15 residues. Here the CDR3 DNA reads TGTGCCACCCGTCGGGCAGGGGGAACTAATTCACCCCTCCACTTT. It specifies CATRRAGGTNSPLHF.

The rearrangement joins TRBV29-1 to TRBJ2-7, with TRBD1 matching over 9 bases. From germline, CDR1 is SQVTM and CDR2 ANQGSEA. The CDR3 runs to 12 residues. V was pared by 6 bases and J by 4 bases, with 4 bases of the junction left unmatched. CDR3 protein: CSVGDREYEQYF. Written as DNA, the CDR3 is TGCAGCGTAGGGGACAGGGAGTACGAGCAGTACTTC.

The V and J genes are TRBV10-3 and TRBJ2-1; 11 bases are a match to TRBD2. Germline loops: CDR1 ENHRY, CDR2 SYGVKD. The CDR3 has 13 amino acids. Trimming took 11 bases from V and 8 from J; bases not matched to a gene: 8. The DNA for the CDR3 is TGTGCCTCCTCTAGGGGACTAGCGGATGAGCAGTTCTTC. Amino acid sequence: CASSRGLADEQFF.

The CDR3 sequence is CASSVAGTSNEQFF. The DNA for the CDR3 is TGTGCCAGCAGTGTAGCGGGGACATCCAATGAGCAGTTCTTC. The chain is built from TRBV25-1 and TRBJ2-1; 8 nucleotides align to TRBD2. V dropped 4 bases and J dropped 6; count of bases not matched to a gene: 5. The germline V gene has CDR1 MGHDK and CDR2 SYGVNS. There are 14 residues in the CDR3.

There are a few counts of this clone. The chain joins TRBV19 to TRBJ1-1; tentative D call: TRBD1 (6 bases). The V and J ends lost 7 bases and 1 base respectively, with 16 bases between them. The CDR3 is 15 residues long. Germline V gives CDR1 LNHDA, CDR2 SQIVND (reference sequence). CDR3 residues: CASTRGGTSNTEAFF. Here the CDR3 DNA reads TGTGCCAGTACCAGGGGAGGGACCTCGAACACTGAAGCTTTCTTT.

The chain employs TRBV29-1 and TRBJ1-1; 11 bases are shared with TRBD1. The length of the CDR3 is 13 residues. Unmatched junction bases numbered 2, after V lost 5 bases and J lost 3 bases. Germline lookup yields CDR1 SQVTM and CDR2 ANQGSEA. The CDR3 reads CSVSGQGDTEAFF. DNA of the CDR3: TGCAGCGTTTCGGGACAGGGGGACACTGAAGCTTTCTTT.

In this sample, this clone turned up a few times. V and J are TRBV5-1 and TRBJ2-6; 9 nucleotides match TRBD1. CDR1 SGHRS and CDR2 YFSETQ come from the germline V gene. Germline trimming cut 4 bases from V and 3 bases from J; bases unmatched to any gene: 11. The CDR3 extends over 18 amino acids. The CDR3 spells CASSIEDRGEVGANVLTF. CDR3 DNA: TGCGCCAGCAGCATCGAAGACAGGGGGGAAGTTGGGGCCAACGTCCTGACTTTC.

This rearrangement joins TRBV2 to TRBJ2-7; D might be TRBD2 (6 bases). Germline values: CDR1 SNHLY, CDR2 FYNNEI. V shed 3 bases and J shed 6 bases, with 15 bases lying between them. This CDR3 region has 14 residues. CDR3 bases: TGTGCCAGCAGTGACATGGGAGGAGGGGCCGAGCAGTACTTC. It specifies CASSDMGGGAEQYF.

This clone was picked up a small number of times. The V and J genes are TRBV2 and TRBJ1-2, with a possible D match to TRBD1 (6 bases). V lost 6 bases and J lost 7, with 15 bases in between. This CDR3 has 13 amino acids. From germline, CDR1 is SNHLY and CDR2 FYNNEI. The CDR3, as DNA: TGTGCCAGCAGGAAGCGGGGGGCGGTTGGCTACACCTTC. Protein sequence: CASRKRGAVGYTF.

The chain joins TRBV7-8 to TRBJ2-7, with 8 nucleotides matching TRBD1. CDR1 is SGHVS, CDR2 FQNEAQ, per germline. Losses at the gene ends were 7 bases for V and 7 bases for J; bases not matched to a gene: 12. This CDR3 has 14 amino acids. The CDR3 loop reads CASTDRARPGEQYF. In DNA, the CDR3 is TGTGCCAGCACGGACAGGGCCCGCCCGGGGGAGCAGTACTTC.

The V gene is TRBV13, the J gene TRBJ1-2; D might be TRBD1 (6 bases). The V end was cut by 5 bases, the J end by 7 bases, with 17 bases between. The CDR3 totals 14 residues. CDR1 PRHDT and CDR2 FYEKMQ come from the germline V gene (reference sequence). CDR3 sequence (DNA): TGTGCCAGCAGCGACAGCACAGGGCCCCGTGGCTACACCTTC. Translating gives CASSDSTGPRGYTF. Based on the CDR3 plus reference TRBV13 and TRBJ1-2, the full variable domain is AAGVIQSPRHLIKEKRETATLKCYPIPRHDTVYWYQQGPGQDPQFLISFYEKMQSDKGSIPDRFSAQQFSDYHSELNMSSLELGDSALYFCASSDSTGPRGYTFGSGTRLTVV.

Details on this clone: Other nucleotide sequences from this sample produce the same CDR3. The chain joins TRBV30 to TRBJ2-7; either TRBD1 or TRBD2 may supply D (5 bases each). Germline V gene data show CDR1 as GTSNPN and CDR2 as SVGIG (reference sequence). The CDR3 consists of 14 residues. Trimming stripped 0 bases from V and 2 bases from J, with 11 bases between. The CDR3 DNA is TGTGCCTGGAGTGTAGGGCAGGGAGCCTACGAGCAGTACTTC. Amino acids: CAWSVGQGAYEQYF.

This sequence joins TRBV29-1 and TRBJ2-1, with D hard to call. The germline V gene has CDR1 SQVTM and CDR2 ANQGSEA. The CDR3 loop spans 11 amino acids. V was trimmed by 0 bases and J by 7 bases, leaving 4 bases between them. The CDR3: CSVEEGNEQFF. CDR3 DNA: TGCAGCGTTGAAGAGGGAAATGAGCAGTTCTTC.

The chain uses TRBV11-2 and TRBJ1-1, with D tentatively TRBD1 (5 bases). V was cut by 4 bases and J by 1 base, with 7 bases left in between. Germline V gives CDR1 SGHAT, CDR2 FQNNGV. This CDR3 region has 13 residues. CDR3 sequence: CASSSGRNTEAFF. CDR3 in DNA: TGTGCCAGCAGCTCGGGACGGAACACTGAAGCTTTCTTT. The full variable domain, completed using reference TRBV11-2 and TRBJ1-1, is EAGVAQSPRYKIIEKRQSVAFWCNPISGHATLYWYQQILGQGPKLLIQFQNNGVVDDSQLPKDRFSAERLKGVDSTLKIQPAKLEDSAVYLCASSSGRNTEAFFGQGTRLTVV.